This passage covers 18 T cell receptor beta chains from one sample sequenced in a study of T cell changes during pregnancy in multiple sclerosis. Repertoires were generated with immunoSEQ multiplex PCR, while TCRdb's copy carries only in-frame clones and drops some. The profile shows about 70,000 clones, about 95% of them singletons. Sample: peripheral blood, taken in the third trimester of pregnancy. These receptors originate from a female donor with multiple sclerosis, enrolled in a pregnancy study.

The gene calls are TRBV11-3 and TRBJ2-7; possibly TRBD1 for D (5 bases). The CDR3 length is 13 residues. The V gene's germline CDR1 is SGHNT and CDR2 YENEEA. V was pared by 5 bases and J by 4 bases, with 12 bases between. CDR3 protein: CASSGAYGYEQYF. The CDR3 coding sequence is TGTGCCAGCAGCGGGGCCTACGGTTACGAGCAGTACTTC. Complete variable domain (other parts from reference TRBV11-3 and TRBJ2-7): EAGVVQSPRYKIIEKKQPVAFWCNPISGHNTLYWYLQNLGQGPELLIRYENEEAVDDSQLPKDRFSAERLKGVDSTLKIQPAELGDSAVYLCASSGAYGYEQYFGPGTRLTVT.

V is TRBV18 and J is TRBJ2-2; 7 positions match TRBD1. V trimming: 4 bases; J trimming: 1 base; junction bases outside the gene matches: 3. CDR1 KGHSH and CDR2 LQKENI come from the germline V gene. The CDR3 spans 15 residues. The CDR3 loop is CASSQRDRNTGELFF. The CDR3 nucleotides read TGTGCCAGCTCACAGAGGGACAGGAACACCGGGGAGCTGTTTTTT.

This clone was detected only a few times. The chain links TRBV4-3 to TRBJ2-5; 7 bases line up with TRBD2. Germline CDR1 reads LGHNA; CDR2 reads YSLEER. Trimming cost V 4 bases and J 0 bases; bases outside gene matches: 5. This CDR3 comprises 15 residues. This CDR3 is CASSLWRGNQETQYF. The CDR3 region has the DNA TGCGCCAGCAGCCTGTGGCGGGGGAACCAAGAGACCCAGTACTTC.

V and J are TRBV19 and TRBJ2-3; D might be TRBD2 (7 bases). Trimming took 4 bases from V and 2 from J, leaving 16 bases between them. CDR3 length: 16 residues. Germline V gene lookup returns CDR1 LNHDA and CDR2 SQIVND (reference sequence). CDR3 in amino acids: CASSNRGGGITDTQYF. The CDR3 DNA sequence: TGTGCCAGTAGTAACCGCGGCGGGGGCATCACAGATACGCAGTATTTT.

The V call is TRBV19, the J call TRBJ2-3; D might be TRBD2 (6 bases). The CDR3 length is 13 residues. Between the trimmed V and J ends, which lost 10 bases and 3 bases, there was a span of 14 bases. CDR1 and CDR2 from the germline V gene are LNHDA and SQIVND (reference sequence). CDR3: CATAGRGTDTQYF. CDR3 in DNA: TGTGCCACCGCGGGGCGGGGTACAGATACGCAGTATTTT.

The V gene is TRBV9, the J gene TRBJ2-2; D remains ambiguous. Germline V gene data show CDR1 as SGDLS and CDR2 as YYNGEE. There are 17 residues in the CDR3. V lost 3 bases and J lost 0, with 15 bases in between. The CDR3 nucleotides are TGTGCCAGCAGCGATCGGGTGGGTGCCTCGAACACCGGGGAGCTGTTTTTT. Its protein product is CASSDRVGASNTGELFF.

A single count supports this clone. This chain joins TRBV7-9 and TRBJ2-5; maybe TRBD2 (6 bases). The germline V gene has CDR1 SEHNR and CDR2 FQNEAQ (reference sequence). The CDR3 length is 16 residues. V lost 2 bases to trimming and J lost 0 bases, with 13 bases between them. DNA for the CDR3: TGTGCCAGCAGCTTACGCAGGGACTGGGACCAAGAGACCCAGTACTTC. Its translation: CASSLRRDWDQETQYF. The whole variable domain, filled in from reference TRBV7-9 and TRBJ2-5, reads DTGVSQNPRHKITKRGQNVTFRCDPISEHNRLYWYRQTLGQGPEFLTYFQNEAQLEKSRLLSDRFSAERPKGSFSTLEIQRTEQGDSAMYLCASSLRRDWDQETQYFGPGTRLLVL.

This chain joins TRBV18 and TRBJ2-7; 11 nucleotides line up with TRBD1. The CDR3 has 17 residues. Germline CDR1 KGHSH, CDR2 LQKENI. Losses at the gene ends were 2 bases for V and 1 base for J; bases not matched to a gene: 7. CDR3: CASSPSPGTGGSYEQYF. The DNA of the CDR3 is TGTGCCAGCTCACCAAGTCCCGGGACAGGGGGGTCCTACGAGCAGTACTTC. The whole variable domain, remainder taken from reference TRBV18 and TRBJ2-7, is NAGVMQNPRHLVRRRGQEARLRCSPMKGHSHVYWYRQLPEEGLKFMVYLQKENIIDESGMPKERFSAEFPKEGPSILRIQQVVRGDSAAYFCASSPSPGTGGSYEQYFGPGTRLTVT.

V usage is TRBV6-5 and J usage is TRBJ1-2; TRBD1 agrees at 9 bases. The J segment lost 3 bases and the V segment lost 4 bases, leaving 3 bases of the junction unmatched. The germline CDR1 and CDR2 sequences are MNHEY and SVGAGI. The CDR3 length is 14 residues. The CDR3 nucleotides are TGTGCCAGCAGTTTCCGGGACAGGGACTATGGCTACACCTTC. As protein: CASSFRDRDYGYTF.

The V and J genes are TRBV7-2 and TRBJ2-5; D ambiguous. The CDR3 length is 11 residues. V was shortened by 3 bases and J by 5 bases, with 4 bases between the two germline ends. The germline CDR1 and CDR2 sequences are SGHTA and FQGNSA. CDR3 sequence: CASSLAETQYF. As DNA, the CDR3 is TGTGCCAGCAGCTTGGCTGAGACCCAGTACTTC.

The chain joins TRBV7-2 to TRBJ1-2; the match to TRBD1 covers 9 bases. After removal of 4 bases from V and 6 bases from J, the junction contained 3 bases not matched to a gene. The CDR3 extends over 13 amino acids. Germline-derived CDR1 and CDR2 are SGHTA and FQGNSA. CDR3 amino acids: CASSYRGRDGYTF. CDR3 coding DNA: TGTGCCAGCAGCTACAGGGGGCGAGATGGCTACACCTTC.

Notes on this clone: The junction differs from germline at one of its ends, possibly a read error. The V gene is TRBV5-1, the J gene TRBJ1-2, with D possibly TRBD1 on 6 matching bases. The CDR3 runs 11 residues. Germline CDR1 reads SGHRS; CDR2 reads YFSETQ. The CDR3 coding sequence is TGCGCCAGCAGCTTCCGGGACACGATACACTTC. It is translated as CASSFRDTIHF.

The chain couples TRBV9 to TRBJ1-3, with D perhaps matching TRBD1 (6 bases). Germline CDR1 reads SGDLS; CDR2 reads YYNGEE. This CDR3 is 17 amino acids long. Trimming removed 3 bases from V and 0 bases from J, with 16 bases in between. The DNA of the CDR3 is TGTGCCAGCAGCGCCTTACAGGGCAGCGACTCTGGAAACACCATATATTTT. This codes for CASSALQGSDSGNTIYF.

This chain connects TRBV19 to TRBJ2-7; no reliable D call. There are 12 residues in the CDR3. Germline V lookup: CDR1 LNHDA, CDR2 SQIVND (reference sequence). V was pared by 3 bases and J by 4 bases, with 7 bases between. The CDR3 protein is CASSIPGYEQYF. Here the CDR3 DNA reads TGTGCCAGTAGTATCCCGGGTTACGAGCAGTACTTC.

The chain combines TRBV19 with TRBJ2-7; D is ambiguous. CDR1 and CDR2 (germline): LNHDA, SQIVND (reference sequence). Trimming left V 3 bases short and J 8 bases short, with 8 bases between. CDR3 length: 11 residues. The CDR3 protein is CASSIQQKQYF. Here the CDR3 DNA reads TGTGCCAGTAGTATTCAACAGAAGCAGTACTTC.

This rearrangement joins TRBV18 to TRBJ1-2; perhaps TRBD1 as D (6 bases). V lost 2 bases, J lost 7 bases, and 17 bases lay in between. This CDR3 contains 15 residues. Germline values: CDR1 KGHSH, CDR2 LQKENI. The CDR3 DNA sequence: TGTGCCAGCTCACCATCGGCGACGCGAGGGGGTGGCTACACCTTC. Translated: CASSPSATRGGGYTF.

J is TRBJ1-1 and V is TRBV11-3, with D perhaps TRBD1 (6 bases). The CDR3 has 17 residues. Germline V gives CDR1 SGHNT, CDR2 YENEEA. The ends were cut back, 5 bases at V and 0 bases at J, with 19 bases in the middle. CDR3 amino acids: CASSDLRGGLLNTEAFF. The CDR3 DNA is TGTGCCAGCAGCGACCTAAGGGGGGGACTTTTGAACACTGAAGCTTTCTTT.

This clone was counted a few times. The rearrangement links TRBV19 to TRBJ1-1, with 7 bases matching TRBD1. CDR1 is LNHDA, CDR2 SQIVND, per germline (reference sequence). The CDR3 runs to 15 residues. J lost 3 bases, V lost 1 base, and 5 bases had no gene match. The chain's CDR3 is CASSIVGRGDTEAFF. DNA for the CDR3: TGTGCCAGTAGTATAGTGGGCAGGGGGGACACTGAAGCTTTCTTT.